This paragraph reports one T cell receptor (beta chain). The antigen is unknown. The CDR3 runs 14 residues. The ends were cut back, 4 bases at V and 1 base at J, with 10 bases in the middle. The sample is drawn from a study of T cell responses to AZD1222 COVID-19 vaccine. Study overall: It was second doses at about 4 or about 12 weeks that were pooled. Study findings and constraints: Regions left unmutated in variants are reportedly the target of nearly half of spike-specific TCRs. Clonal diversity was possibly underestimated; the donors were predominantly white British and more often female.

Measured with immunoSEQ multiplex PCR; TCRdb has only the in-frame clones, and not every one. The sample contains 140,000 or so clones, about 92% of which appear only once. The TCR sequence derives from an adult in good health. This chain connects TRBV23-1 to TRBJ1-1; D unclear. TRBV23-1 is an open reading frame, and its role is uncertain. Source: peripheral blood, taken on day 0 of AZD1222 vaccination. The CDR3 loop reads CASSLRTGNTEAFF. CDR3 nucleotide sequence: TGCGCCAGCAGTCTTCGGACGGGGAACACTGAAGCTTTCTTT.